This T cell receptor (beta chain) is drawn from a study of lymphopenia after photon versus proton radiotherapy. Comments on this clone: Its antigen is unidentified.

Libraries were prepared by immunoSEQ multiplex PCR; TCRdb keeps only in-frame clonotypes and omits some of them. This table has 42,000 or so clones, about four fifths appearing once. Whole-study findings and limits: Proton therapy kept repertoires fairly stable, unlike photons, which gained effector/memory cells. Better survival with proton therapy was suggested as possible, not demonstrated. Post-nadir TCR diversity decline inversely tracked overall survival among those who died. Oligoclonal CD8+ Temra expansion after nadir drove photon patients' diversity drop.

Germline CDR1 reads SGHNT; CDR2 reads YYREEE (reference sequence). The V and J ends lost 0 bases and 0 bases respectively, with 5 bases between them. The CDR3 length is 14 residues. The starting material was peripheral blood, obtained from a patient treated with proton-based radiotherapy. This chain links TRBV5-4 with TRBJ2-3; D is unresolved. The receptor was derived from a woman in her seventies with pancreatic cancer. CDR3 nucleotides: TGTGCCAGCAGCTTGGGAACTAGCACAGATACGCAGTATTTT. The encoded protein is CASSLGTSTDTQYF.